The clone carrying this TCR beta chain was counted only a few times. Method: immunoSEQ multiplex PCR; TCRdb's copy keeps in-frame clones and lacks some. The sample has about 210,000 clones, 80% to 90% seen once. This sample stems from a study of blood T cell repertoires in COVID-19. For the study at large: Collection of acute and convalescent COVID-19 samples took place in the United States, Italy and Spain.

CDR1 is SGHKS, CDR2 YYEKEE, per germline (reference sequence). The ends were cut back, 1 base at V and 0 bases at J, with 7 bases in the middle. The CDR3 is made up of 14 amino acids. Sequencing was carried out using peripheral blood. The clonotype originates from a woman between 65 and 79 years old with acute or convalescent COVID-19. The rearrangement joins TRBV5-5 to TRBJ1-1; D call uncertain. This CDR3 reads CASSLRTLNTEAFF. In DNA, the CDR3 is TGTGCCAGCAGCTTGAGGACTTTGAACACTGAAGCTTTCTTT.